Presented here are 23 T cell receptor beta chains from one specimen sequenced in a study of T cell changes during pregnancy in multiple sclerosis. The method was immunoSEQ multiplex PCR; TCRdb's version includes in-frame clones alone and lacks a portion of them. The sample yields 100,000 to 150,000 clones, about 93% seen once. The sample here was peripheral blood, taken before pregnancy. The receptors shown here come from a female donor with multiple sclerosis, enrolled in a pregnancy study.

The chain joins TRBV19 to TRBJ2-2; maybe TRBD2 (5 bases). Germline-derived CDR1 and CDR2 are LNHDA and SQIVND (reference sequence). This CDR3 is 18 amino acids long. V was shortened by 8 bases and J by 1 base, with 23 bases between the two germline ends. DNA of the CDR3: TGTGCCAGTGGTTCCGGGTGGGCGAGGGTTCTGAACACCGGGGAGCTGTTTTTT. Protein sequence: CASGSGWARVLNTGELFF.

The chain combines TRBV5-5 with TRBJ2-1, with TRBD2 matching over 10 bases. There are 14 residues in the CDR3. CDR1 is SGHKS and CDR2 is YYEKEE in the germline V gene (reference sequence). With 5 bases clipped from V and 7 bases from J, the junction kept 6 bases outside the gene matches. CDR3 nucleotides: TGTGCCAGCAGTCTGGGGACTAGCGTAAATGAGCAGTTCTTC. Translated, it gives CASSLGTSVNEQFF. The variable domain in full, with the rest retrieved from reference TRBV5-5 and TRBJ2-1, is DAGVTQSPTHLIKTRGQQVTLRCSPISGHKSVSWYQQVLGQGPQFIFQYYEKEERGRGNFPDRFSARQFPNYSSELNVNALLLGDSALYLCASSLGTSVNEQFFGPGTRLTVL.

This chain links TRBV27 with TRBJ2-3; TRBD1 aligns across 8 bases. V shed 2 bases, J shed 2 bases, and the junction held 6 bases outside the gene matches. Germline values: CDR1 MNHEY, CDR2 SMNVEV (reference sequence). This CDR3 is 16 amino acids long. The CDR3 sequence: CASSLRGTGPTDTQYF. The CDR3 DNA is TGTGCCAGCAGTTTAAGGGGGACAGGTCCCACAGATACGCAGTATTTT.

The chain joins TRBV5-6 to TRBJ1-1; D is uncertain. The V end lost 2 bases, the J end lost 4 bases, and 15 bases lay between the germline ends. Per the germline V gene, CDR1 is SGHDT and CDR2 is YYEEEE. This CDR3 comprises 15 residues. The CDR3 DNA reads TGTGCCAGCAGCTTCGGGTTTGCGGGGTTCACTGAAGCTTTCTTT. Its protein is CASSFGFAGFTEAFF.

V usage is TRBV7-3 and J usage is TRBJ2-2; maybe TRBD2 (7 bases). The CDR3 loop spans 14 amino acids. V was shortened by 5 bases and J by 3 bases, with 10 bases between the two germline ends. Germline values: CDR1 SGHTA, CDR2 FQGTGA. CDR3 nucleotides: TGTGCCAGCAGCCGAGGGGGGGACACCGGGGAGCTGTTTTTT. Translating gives CASSRGGDTGELFF.

The chain recombines TRBV28 with TRBJ1-2; D is undetermined. The CDR3 covers 12 residues. The V gene lost 5 bases and the J gene lost 6 bases, with 10 bases spanning the gap. CDR1 and CDR2 (germline): MDHEN, SYDVKM. CDR3 sequence reads: CASSAARHGYTF. The CDR3 DNA is TGTGCCAGCAGTGCGGCCCGTCATGGCTACACCTTC.

The chain links TRBV28 to TRBJ2-1; 8 bases agree with TRBD2. The germline gives CDR1 MDHEN, CDR2 SYDVKM. This CDR3 is built from 14 residues. With 11 bases clipped from V and 6 bases from J, the junction kept 12 bases outside the gene matches. CDR3 in amino acids: CAHSPAGGPNEQFF. The CDR3 DNA reads as TGTGCCCACAGCCCCGCGGGAGGCCCCAATGAGCAGTTCTTC.

The rearrangement uses TRBV28 and TRBJ1-1; D gene ambiguous. V was trimmed by 8 bases and J by 5 bases, leaving 18 bases between them. CDR1 and CDR2 (germline): MDHEN, SYDVKM. CDR3 length: 14 amino acids. CDR3 amino acids: CASHPAGIVTEAFF. The CDR3 region has the DNA TGTGCCAGCCATCCCGCGGGGATCGTAACTGAAGCTTTCTTT. The variable domain in full, with the rest retrieved from reference TRBV28 and TRBJ1-1, is DVKVTQSSRYLVKRTGEKVFLECVQDMDHENMFWYRQDPGLGLRLIYFSYDVKMKEKGDIPEGYSVSREKKERFSLILESASTNQTSMYLCASHPAGIVTEAFFGQGTRLTVV.

The chain uses TRBV7-9 and TRBJ2-7, with a possible D match to TRBD1 (5 bases). This CDR3 has 15 residues. V lost 5 bases and J lost 3, with 17 bases in between. Germline CDR1 is SEHNR and CDR2 is FQNEAQ (reference sequence). The CDR3 DNA is TGTGCCAGCAGCCCAGCCCCCGCAGGGAACTACGAGCAGTACTTC. It encodes CASSPAPAGNYEQYF.

The chain combines TRBV5-1 with TRBJ2-5, with D unresolved. The CDR3 spans 13 residues. Germline assignment: CDR1 SGHRS and CDR2 YFSETQ. The V end was cut by 0 bases, the J end by 3 bases, with 6 bases between. CDR3 sequence: CASSLVVEETQYF. CDR3 nucleotide sequence: TGCGCCAGCAGCTTGGTGGTAGAAGAGACCCAGTACTTC.

This chain joins TRBV2 and TRBJ1-3; TRBD1 matches at 8 bases. The V and J ends lost 6 bases and 4 bases, in that order; junction bases with no gene match: 5. The CDR3 totals 14 residues. CDR1 is SNHLY, CDR2 FYNNEI, per germline. This chain's CDR3 is CASRGQETGNTIYF. The CDR3 nucleotides are TGTGCCAGCAGGGGACAGGAGACCGGAAACACCATATATTTT.

The chain carries TRBV10-1 and TRBJ2-3; TRBD1 matches at 7 bases. Germline-derived CDR1 and CDR2 are WNHNN and SYGVQD (reference sequence). J lost 0 bases, V lost 6 bases, and 6 bases had no gene match. There are 15 residues in the CDR3. As DNA, the CDR3 is TGCGCCAGCAGGGCCGGGACAGCTAGCACAGATACGCAGTATTTT. Protein: CASRAGTASTDTQYF.

This clone was counted once. This rearrangement joins TRBV28 to TRBJ2-7; 9 bases are a match to TRBD2. The trim removed 6 bases at V and 7 bases at J, leaving 7 bases unmatched. CDR1 is MDHEN and CDR2 is SYDVKM in the germline V gene. This CDR3 is 13 amino acids long. In DNA form, the CDR3 reads TGTGCCAGCAGCCATAGCGGGAGTTCGGAGCAGTACTTC. Protein: CASSHSGSSEQYF.

The genes are TRBV9 and TRBJ2-4; D is unclear. Germline-derived CDR1 and CDR2 are SGDLS and YYNGEE. The CDR3 covers 14 residues. V lost 3 bases and J lost 8, with 15 bases in between. The CDR3, as DNA: TGTGCCAGCAGCGAGAGCCCCTTCACGGACATTCAGTACTTC. This gives the protein CASSESPFTDIQYF. The complete variable domain, with remaining parts taken from reference TRBV9 and TRBJ2-4, reads DSGVTQTPKHLITATGQRVTLRCSPRSGDLSVYWYQQSLDQGLQFLIQYYNGEERAKGNILERFSAQQFPDLHSELNLSSLELGDSALYFCASSESPFTDIQYFGAGTRLSVL.

The chain links TRBV5-1 to TRBJ1-5, with a possible D match to TRBD1 (5 bases). CDR3 size: 16 residues. In germline, CDR1 is SGHRS, CDR2 YFSETQ. V was clipped by 1 base and J by 1 base, with 12 bases between them. The CDR3 loop reads CASSLYGGGSNQPQHF. CDR3 DNA: TGCGCCAGCAGCTTGTACGGGGGAGGGAGCAATCAGCCCCAGCATTTT.

The chain employs TRBV5-1 and TRBJ2-5; TRBD1 is a possible D gene (8 bases). Germline CDR1 reads SGHRS; CDR2 reads YFSETQ. Trimming shortened V by 0 bases and J by 5 bases, and 23 bases separated the two germline ends. The CDR3 is 18 amino acids. CDR3: CASSLGTYSGQGGETQYF. CDR3 coding DNA: TGCGCCAGCAGCTTGGGAACCTACTCTGGACAGGGAGGGGAGACCCAGTACTTC.

This clone was counted once. The CDR3 region is CASSPSSYEQYF. DNA of the CDR3: TGTGCCAGCTCACCCTCCTCCTACGAGCAGTACTTC. This chain links TRBV18 with TRBJ2-7, with no clear D. Germline V gene lookup returns CDR1 KGHSH and CDR2 LQKENI. CDR3 size: 12 residues. The V end was cut by 3 bases, the J end by 0 bases, with 3 bases between. The whole variable domain, remainder taken from reference TRBV18 and TRBJ2-7, is NAGVMQNPRHLVRRRGQEARLRCSPMKGHSHVYWYRQLPEEGLKFMVYLQKENIIDESGMPKERFSAEFPKEGPSILRIQQVVRGDSAAYFCASSPSSYEQYFGPGTRLTVT.

This chain connects TRBV30 to TRBJ2-5; a possible D gene is TRBD1 (5 bases). V lost 0 bases to trimming and J lost 2 bases, with 10 bases between them. The CDR3 sequence is 14 residues long. Germline V gene data show CDR1 as GTSNPN and CDR2 as SVGIG (reference sequence). CDR3: CAWSVLQAQETQYF. The CDR3 DNA is TGTGCCTGGAGTGTACTACAGGCTCAAGAGACCCAGTACTTC.

The chain is built from TRBV11-3 and TRBJ2-2; no clear D. Trimming stripped 5 bases from V and 3 bases from J, with 7 bases between. The germline V gene has CDR1 SGHNT and CDR2 YENEEA. CDR3 length equals 13 residues. The CDR3 bases are TGTGCCAGCAGCCCACTTGACACCGGGGAGCTGTTTTTT. Translating gives CASSPLDTGELFF.

This chain connects TRBV7-2 to TRBJ2-3, with a weak D call TRBD2 (5 bases). The CDR3 runs to 15 residues. V was trimmed by 7 bases and J by 4 bases, leaving 18 bases between them. Germline V CDR1 and CDR2: SGHTA, FQGNSA. The CDR3 loop is CASTLLGTVADTQYF. For the CDR3, the DNA is TGTGCCAGCACGCTACTAGGCACAGTAGCAGATACGCAGTATTTT.

This chain links TRBV27 with TRBJ2-3, with TRBD2 identical over 11 bases. Germline V gives CDR1 MNHEY, CDR2 SMNVEV (reference sequence). V trimming: 2 bases; J trimming: 1 base; junction bases outside the gene matches: 5. The CDR3 loop spans 17 amino acids. The CDR3 region has the DNA TGTGCCAGCAGTTTACTTAGCGGGAGGGCCGGCACAGATACGCAGTATTTT. Translating it yields CASSLLSGRAGTDTQYF.

The chain links TRBV28 to TRBJ2-5, with TRBD1 matching 7 bases. V lost 6 bases, J lost 2 bases, and 9 bases stayed unmatched. The CDR3 loop spans 15 amino acids. Germline loops: CDR1 MDHEN, CDR2 SYDVKM. The CDR3 coding sequence is TGTGCCAGCAGCTCTTGGACAGGACCACAAGAGACCCAGTACTTC. This codes for CASSSWTGPQETQYF.

The chain recombines TRBV5-1 with TRBJ2-3; 10 bases agree with TRBD1. This CDR3 has 17 residues. In germline, CDR1 is SGHRS, CDR2 YFSETQ. After removal of 1 base from V and 0 bases from J, the junction contained 5 bases not matched to a gene. The CDR3 region has the DNA TGCGCCAGCAGCTTGTTCCGGGACAGGGGCAGCACAGATACGCAGTATTTT. Translated, it gives CASSLFRDRGSTDTQYF.